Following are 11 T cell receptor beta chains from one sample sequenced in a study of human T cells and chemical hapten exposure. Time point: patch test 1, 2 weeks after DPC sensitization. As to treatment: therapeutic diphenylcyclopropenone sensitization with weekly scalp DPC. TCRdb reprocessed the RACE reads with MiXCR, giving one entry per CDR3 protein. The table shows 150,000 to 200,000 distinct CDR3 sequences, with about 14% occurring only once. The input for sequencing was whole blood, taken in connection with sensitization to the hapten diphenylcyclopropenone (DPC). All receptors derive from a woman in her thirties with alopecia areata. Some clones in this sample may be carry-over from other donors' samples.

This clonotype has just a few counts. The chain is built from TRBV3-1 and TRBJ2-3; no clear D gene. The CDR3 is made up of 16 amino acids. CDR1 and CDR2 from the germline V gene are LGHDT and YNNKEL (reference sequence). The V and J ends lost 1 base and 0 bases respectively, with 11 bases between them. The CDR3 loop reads CASSQGGSSSTDTQYF. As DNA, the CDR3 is TGTGCCAGCAGCCAAGGCGGATCCTCTAGCACAGATACGCAGTATTTT.

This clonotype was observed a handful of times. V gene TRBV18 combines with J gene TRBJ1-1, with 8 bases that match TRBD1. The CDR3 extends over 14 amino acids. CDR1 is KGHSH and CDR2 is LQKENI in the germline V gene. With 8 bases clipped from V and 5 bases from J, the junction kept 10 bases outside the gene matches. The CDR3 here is CASTYGQGYTEAFF. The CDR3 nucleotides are TGTGCCAGCACCTATGGACAGGGTTATACTGAAGCTTTCTTT.

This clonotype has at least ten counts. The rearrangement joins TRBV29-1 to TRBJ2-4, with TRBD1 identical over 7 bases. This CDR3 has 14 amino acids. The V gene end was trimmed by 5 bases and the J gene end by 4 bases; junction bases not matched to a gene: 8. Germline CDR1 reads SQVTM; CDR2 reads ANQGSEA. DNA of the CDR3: TGCAGCGTTCGCCCGGGACAGCCTAAAAACATTCAGTACTTC. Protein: CSVRPGQPKNIQYF.

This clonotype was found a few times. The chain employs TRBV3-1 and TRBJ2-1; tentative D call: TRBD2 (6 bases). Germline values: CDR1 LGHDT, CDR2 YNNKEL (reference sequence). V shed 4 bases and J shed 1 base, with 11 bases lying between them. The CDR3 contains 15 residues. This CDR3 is CASSPWRDSYNEQFF. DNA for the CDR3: TGTGCCAGCAGCCCTTGGCGGGATTCCTACAATGAGCAGTTCTTC.

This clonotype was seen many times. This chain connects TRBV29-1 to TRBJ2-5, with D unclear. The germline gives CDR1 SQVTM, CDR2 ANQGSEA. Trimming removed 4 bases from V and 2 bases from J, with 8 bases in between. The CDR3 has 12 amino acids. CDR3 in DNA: TGCAGCGTTGGGGCAAGACAAGAGACCCAGTACTTC. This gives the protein CSVGARQETQYF.

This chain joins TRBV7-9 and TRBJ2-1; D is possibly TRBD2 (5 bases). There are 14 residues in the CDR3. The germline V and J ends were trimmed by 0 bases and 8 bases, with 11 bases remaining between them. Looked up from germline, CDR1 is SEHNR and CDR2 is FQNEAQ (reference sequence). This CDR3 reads CASSLAELVDEQFF. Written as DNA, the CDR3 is TGTGCCAGCAGCTTAGCCGAACTAGTGGATGAGCAGTTCTTC.

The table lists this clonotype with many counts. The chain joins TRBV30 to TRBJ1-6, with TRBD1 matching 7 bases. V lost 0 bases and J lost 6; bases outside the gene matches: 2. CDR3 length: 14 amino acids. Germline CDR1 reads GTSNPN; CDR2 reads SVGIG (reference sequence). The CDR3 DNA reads TGTGCCTGGAGTGTAAACAGGGGTAATTCACCCCTCCACTTT. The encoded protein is CAWSVNRGNSPLHF. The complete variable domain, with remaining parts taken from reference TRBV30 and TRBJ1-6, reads SQTIHQWPATLVQPVGSPLSLECTVEGTSNPNLYWYRQAAGRGLQLLFYSVGIGQISSEVPQNLSASRPQDRQFILSSKKLLLSDSGFYLCAWSVNRGNSPLHFGNGTRLTVT.

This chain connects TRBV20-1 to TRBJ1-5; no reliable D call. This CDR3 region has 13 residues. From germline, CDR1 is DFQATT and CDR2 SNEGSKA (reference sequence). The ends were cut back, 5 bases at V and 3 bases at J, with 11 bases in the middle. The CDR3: CSAENSHNQPQHF. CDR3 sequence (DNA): TGCAGTGCTGAAAACAGTCACAATCAGCCCCAGCATTTT.

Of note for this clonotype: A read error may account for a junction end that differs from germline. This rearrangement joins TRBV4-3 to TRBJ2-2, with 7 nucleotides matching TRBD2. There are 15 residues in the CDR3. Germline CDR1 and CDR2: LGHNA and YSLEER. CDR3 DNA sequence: TGCGCCAGCAGCCACTGGCGGGAGAGCACCGGGGAGCTGTCTTTT. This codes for CASSHWRESTGELSF.

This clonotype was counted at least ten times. This CDR3 reads CASSQGGEETQYF. In nucleotides, the CDR3 is TGCGCCAGCAGCCAAGGGGGGGAAGAGACCCAGTACTTC. The V call is TRBV4-1, the J call TRBJ2-5, with D possibly being TRBD2 (6 bases). The CDR3 totals 13 residues. Trimming left V 1 base short and J 3 bases short, with 6 bases between. Per germline, CDR1 MGHRA and CDR2 YSYEKL.

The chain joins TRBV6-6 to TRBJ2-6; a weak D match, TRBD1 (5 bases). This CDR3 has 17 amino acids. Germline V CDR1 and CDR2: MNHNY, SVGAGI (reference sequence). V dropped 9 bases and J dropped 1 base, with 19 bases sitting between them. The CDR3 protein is CASFGGPGSSGANVLTF. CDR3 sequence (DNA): TGTGCCAGTTTTGGTGGTCCAGGGTCGTCTGGGGCCAACGTCCTGACTTTC.